Following are 8 T cell receptor beta chains from one sample sequenced in a study of OX40 agonist ivuxolimab in advanced cancers. Sequenced by immunoSEQ multiplex PCR; TCRdb stores in-frame clones only, minus some. The table has roughly 75,000 clones, roughly nine tenths seen once. The material sequenced was CD4+ or CD8+ T cells sorted from blood, taken in a trial of the OX40 agonist ivuxolimab. The source is an adult with an advanced solid tumor such as melanoma, head and neck, liver or kidney cancer.

This rearrangement joins TRBV6-5 to TRBJ2-7, with 7 bases fitting TRBD1. The CDR3 contains 14 residues. Germline trimming cut 10 bases from V and 2 bases from J; bases unmatched to any gene: 11. Looked up from germline, CDR1 is MNHEY and CDR2 is SVGAGI. The DNA of the CDR3 is TGTGCCACCAGGAAGGGACAGAGCCCCTACGAGCAGTACTTC. Translation gives CATRKGQSPYEQYF.

The V and J genes are TRBV18 and TRBJ2-4; 11 nucleotides agree with TRBD2. The CDR3 extends over 16 amino acids. Per the germline V gene, CDR1 is KGHSH and CDR2 is LQKENI. V lost 0 bases and J lost 10; bases outside the gene matches: 8. The CDR3 sequence is CASSPPGTSGALIQYF. The DNA for the CDR3 is TGTGCCAGCTCACCACCCGGGACTAGCGGAGCACTAATTCAGTACTTC. Variable domain in full (rest from reference TRBV18 and TRBJ2-4): NAGVMQNPRHLVRRRGQEARLRCSPMKGHSHVYWYRQLPEEGLKFMVYLQKENIIDESGMPKERFSAEFPKEGPSILRIQQVVRGDSAAYFCASSPPGTSGALIQYFGAGTRLSVL.

V usage is TRBV9 and J usage is TRBJ2-2, with 15 bases matching TRBD2. The CDR3 consists of 22 residues. The V and J ends lost 0 bases and 0 bases, in that order; junction bases with no gene match: 12. Germline V lookup: CDR1 SGDLS, CDR2 YYNGEE. As DNA, the CDR3 is TGTGCCAGCAGCGTAGGATCGGGGGGACTAGCGGGAGGACTCGCGAACACCGGGGAGCTGTTTTTT. Protein product: CASSVGSGGLAGGLANTGELFF.

V gene TRBV4-1 combines with J gene TRBJ1-3; possibly TRBD1 for D (6 bases). This CDR3 is 19 amino acids long. The germline CDR1 and CDR2 sequences are MGHRA and YSYEKL. V dropped 0 bases and J dropped 0 bases, with 18 bases sitting between them. CDR3 sequence (DNA): TGCGCCAGCAGCCAAGACAGGACAGCCACCCAAAGCTCTGGAAACACCATATATTTT. Translating it yields CASSQDRTATQSSGNTIYF.

As regards this clone: The junction and the germline gene differ at one end; a read error may be behind it. The chain joins TRBV5-1 to TRBJ1-2; D unresolved. Looked up from germline, CDR1 is SGHRS and CDR2 is YFSETQ. This CDR3 spans 12 amino acids. The CDR3 DNA reads as TGCGCCAGCAGCCCGGTGGGGAATCGACCACACTTC. It is translated as CASSPVGNRPHF.

V gene TRBV27 combines with J gene TRBJ2-7; D uncertain. Germline CDR1 and CDR2: MNHEY and SMNVEV (reference sequence). The V end was cut by 2 bases, the J end by 0 bases, with 8 bases between. The CDR3 contains 14 residues. The CDR3 coding sequence is TGTGCCAGCAGTTTAGTAGCTAGCTCCTACGAGCAGTACTTC. Translation gives CASSLVASSYEQYF.

The chain couples TRBV7-9 to TRBJ2-7; D is unclear. Trimming took off 1 base at V and 7 bases at J, with 23 bases between the two ends. The length of the CDR3 is 17 residues. Germline CDR1 and CDR2: SEHNR and FQNEAQ (reference sequence). CDR3 amino acids: CASSLGIGPTSSREQYF. The DNA of the CDR3 is TGTGCCAGCAGCTTAGGGATCGGGCCCACCTCCTCTAGGGAGCAGTACTTC.

The chain combines TRBV30 with TRBJ2-3; the match to TRBD2 covers 11 bases. Germline CDR1 GTSNPN, CDR2 SVGIG (reference sequence). The CDR3 runs to 14 residues. V lost 5 bases, J lost 1 base, and 2 bases stayed unmatched. DNA of the CDR3: TGTGCCTGGGATAGCGGGAGGGGCACAGATACGCAGTATTTT. Its protein is CAWDSGRGTDTQYF.